The 7 T cell receptor beta chains below all came from one sample that was sequenced in a study of cytomegalovirus exposure and HLA in healthy donors. Data came from immunoSEQ multiplex PCR; TCRdb stores just in-frame clones and leaves some out. The sample carries about 180,000 clones, 85% recorded once. Sequenced material: PBMCs. Receptors originate from a man in his late teens or twenties in good health and CMV-seropositive.

V gene TRBV7-9 combines with J gene TRBJ1-2, with 8 bases matching TRBD1. CDR3 length equals 15 residues. Per the germline V gene, CDR1 is SEHNR and CDR2 is FQNEAQ (reference sequence). V lost 5 bases to trimming and J lost 2 bases; unmatched junction nucleotides: 7. This chain's CDR3 is CASSPGTGGNYGYTF. CDR3 sequence (DNA): TGTGCCAGCAGCCCGGGGACAGGTGGAAACTATGGCTACACCTTC. Full variable domain (outside the CDR3, taken from reference TRBV7-9 and TRBJ1-2): DTGVSQNPRHKITKRGQNVTFRCDPISEHNRLYWYRQTLGQGPEFLTYFQNEAQLEKSRLLSDRFSAERPKGSFSTLEIQRTEQGDSAMYLCASSPGTGGNYGYTFGSGTRLTVV.

The chain carries TRBV28 and TRBJ2-7; D unresolved. V was pared by 2 bases and J by 7 bases, with 9 bases between. This CDR3 spans 12 amino acids. Per germline, CDR1 MDHEN and CDR2 SYDVKM. Here the CDR3 reads CASSLTNGEQYF. CDR3 DNA: TGTGCCAGCAGTTTAACAAACGGGGAGCAGTACTTC.

The chain couples TRBV4-1 to TRBJ1-6; D possibly corresponds to TRBD1 (6 bases). This CDR3 is 14 amino acids long. Trimming removed 5 bases at V and 5 bases at J, with 10 bases between. Germline loops: CDR1 MGHRA, CDR2 YSYEKL. This chain's CDR3 is CASSAQGDNSPLHF. The CDR3 nucleotides read TGCGCCAGCAGCGCACAGGGTGATAATTCACCCCTCCACTTT.

This sequence joins TRBV5-6 and TRBJ1-1; D not certain. Germline values: CDR1 SGHDT, CDR2 YYEEEE. V lost 3 bases and J lost 0, with 9 bases in between. The CDR3 is 14 residues long. The CDR3 protein is CASSSAEMNTEAFF. CDR3 coding DNA: TGTGCCAGCAGCTCTGCGGAGATGAACACTGAAGCTTTCTTT.

This chain connects TRBV30 to TRBJ2-5; 7 bases align to TRBD1. CDR3 length: 13 residues. V lost 3 bases to trimming and J lost 5 bases; unmatched junction nucleotides: 6. Germline CDR1 reads GTSNPN; CDR2 reads SVGIG (reference sequence). CDR3 protein: CAWRIGGGETQYF. CDR3 in DNA: TGTGCCTGGAGAATAGGGGGCGGGGAGACCCAGTACTTC.

The table lists this clone with a count of one. The chain has TRBV4-1 and TRBJ2-7; D unresolved. Trimming removed 0 bases at V and 0 bases at J, with 9 bases between. The CDR3 runs to 15 residues. Germline V gene data show CDR1 as MGHRA and CDR2 as YSYEKL. CDR3 in amino acids: CASSQEASSSYEQYF. CDR3 in DNA: TGCGCCAGCAGCCAAGAGGCTAGTAGCTCCTACGAGCAGTACTTC.

The chain recombines TRBV7-8 with TRBJ2-7; 8 bases map to TRBD1. In germline, CDR1 is SGHVS, CDR2 FQNEAQ. The ends lost 0 bases at V and 3 bases at J; junction bases unmatched: 4. The CDR3 has 15 amino acids. The CDR3 coding sequence is TGTGCCAGCAGCTTAGCTCAGGGGGCTCGCTACGAGCAGTACTTC. Residues: CASSLAQGARYEQYF. Complete variable domain (other parts from reference TRBV7-8 and TRBJ2-7): GAGVSQSPRYKVAKRGQDVALRCDPISGHVSLFWYQQALGQGPEFLTYFQNEAQLDKSGLPSDRFFAERPEGSVSTLKIQRTQQEDSAVYLCASSLAQGARYEQYFGPGTRLTVT.